The source of this T cell receptor beta chain is a study of post-analysis software for immune sequencing data. The wider study: Secondary progressive, relapsing-remitting and progressive-relapsing multiple sclerosis were among the included disease courses.

The study, taken as a whole, reports: The study found TRBV5-6, TRBV5-1 and TRBV20-1 among five or six TRBV segments more frequent in patients than controls. F-measure co-clustering was strong for batch-matched samples.

Libraries were made from TCR beta cDNA, and they carried unique molecular identifiers. TCRdb re-called the PCR reads through MiXCR, storing one row per CDR3 protein. The sample gives approximately 660,000 distinct CDR3 sequences, 55% to 60% of which show up once; over 9% is in the top ten. With 6 bases clipped from V and 0 bases from J, the junction kept 16 bases outside the gene matches. Germline CDR1 and CDR2: SGHVT and SQSDAQ. The CDR3 totals 20 residues. This clonotype appeared a single time. What it recognizes is unknown. The sequencing input was blood. The receptor was isolated from a girl aged 2-9 years with multiple sclerosis. The J gene is TRBJ2-6, the V gene TRBV7-4; TRBD1 aligns across 8 bases. CDR3 region: CASSAARTGNLNSGANVLTF. The CDR3 nucleotides are TGTGCCAGCAGTGCGGCTCGGACAGGGAACCTAAACTCTGGGGCCAACGTCCTGACTTTC. The entire variable domain, with the rest obtained from reference TRBV7-4 and TRBJ2-6, is as follows: GAGVSQSPRYKVAKRGRDVALRCDSISGHVTLYWYRQTLGQGSEVLTYSQSDAQRDKSGRPSGRFSAERPERSVSTLKIQRTEQGDSAVYLCASSAARTGNLNSGANVLTFGAGSRLTVL.